This T cell receptor beta chain originates from a study of cytomegalovirus exposure and HLA in healthy donors. General study points: The study recorded some 160 TCR beta chains that were cytomegalovirus-associated. More clonal expansion characterized HLA-associated TCR beta chains than equally common others in a later analysis. Reported performance of the classifier showed diagnosis of cytomegalovirus status with high specificity and sensitivity. With later analysis, a missense DCLRE1C variant became linked to TCR beta V- and J-gene trimming.

V gave up 3 bases and J gave up 0 bases, with 5 bases separating them. CDR1 is SGHVS and CDR2 is FNYEAQ in the germline V gene. The CDR3 is 13 amino acids. About this clone itself: Its antigen is not known.

The PCR contained 60 Vbeta and 13 Jbeta primers. Clones were sequenced by immunoSEQ multiplex PCR, and TCRdb holds only the in-frame ones, with some missing. The data hold about 160,000 clones, with approximately 72% observed a single time. The chain links TRBV7-6 to TRBJ1-1; no clear D gene. The TCR sequence derives from a man aged 35-49 years in good health and CMV-seropositive. Material for sequencing was PBMCs. The CDR3 region is CASSFAVNTEAFF. The CDR3 bases are TGTGCCAGCAGCTTCGCGGTGAACACTGAAGCTTTCTTT. Supplemented by reference TRBV7-6 and TRBJ1-1, the full variable domain reads GAGVSQSPRYKVTKRGQDVALRCDPISGHVSLYWYRQALGQGPEFLTYFNYEAQQDKSGLPNDRFSAERPEGSISTLTIQRTEQRDSAMYRCASSFAVNTEAFFGQGTRLTVV.